Listed below are T cell receptor beta chains from one sample, sequenced in a study of shared T cell receptors in the human thymus. The data were produced by immunoSEQ multiplex PCR, yet TCRdb's version contains in-frame clones alone and is incomplete. The table has roughly 550,000 clones, about 80% seen once. The sample was also linked to a second study, of human thymus T cells.

The sequenced material came from thymocytes. The receptors originated from a boy under two years old with a congenital heart defect. CDR3s include the opening cysteine and the closing phenylalanine or tryptophan. A D gene is named only where the DNA matches it firmly. Rows may omit the clone size; those that give it use once, few, many or a size class.

CASVDRLALETQYF,TGTGCCAGCGTCGACAGGCTGGCTTTGGAGACCCAGTACTTC,TRBJ2-5,-,TRBV28,-
CASSSRTGVDYEQYF,TGTGCCAGCAGCTCCCGGACAGGGGTAGATTACGAGCAGTACTTC,TRBJ2-7,TRBD1,TRBV7-9,-
CASNHPTGENTEAFF,TGTGCCAGCAACCACCCAACGGGAGAGAACACTGAAGCTTTCTTT,TRBJ1-1,-,TRBV5-6,-
CASSRGEREIYEQYF,TGCGCCAGCAGTCGAGGAGAGCGGGAGATCTACGAGCAGTACTTC,TRBJ2-7,TRBD2,TRBV5-1,few
CASTRGSATDTQYF,TGTGCCAGCACGAGAGGATCCGCTACAGATACGCAGTATTTT,TRBJ2-3,-,TRBV2,-
CASSSHSPGTSGSIDTQYF,TGTGCCAGCAGCTCCCACTCCCCCGGGACTAGCGGGAGTATTGATACGCAGTATTTT,TRBJ2-3,TRBD2,TRBV11-2,-
CASSHKGASVRNTGELFF,TGCGCCAGCAGCCACAAGGGGGCATCAGTAAGGAACACCGGGGAGCTGTTTTTT,TRBJ2-2,TRBD1,TRBV4-1,-
CASSLAGGGTNYGYTF,TGTGCCAGCAGCTTGGCAGGCGGGGGAACTAACTATGGCTACACCTTC,TRBJ1-2,-,TRBV5-4,-
CASSPWDRGPNTEAFF,TGTGCCAGCAGTCCTTGGGACAGGGGGCCGAACACTGAAGCTTTCTTT,TRBJ1-1,TRBD1,TRBV27,-
CASSQFASGSLNTGELFF,TGTGCCAGCAGCCAATTTGCTAGCGGGAGCCTGAACACCGGGGAGCTGTTTTTT,TRBJ2-2,TRBD2,TRBV14,-
CASSWGDSLYNEQFF,TGCGCCAGCTCCTGGGGGGACTCGCTATACAATGAGCAGTTCTTC,TRBJ2-1,-,TRBV4-1,-
CASSDSGRASGANVLTF,TGTGCCAGCAGTGATAGCGGGAGGGCCTCTGGGGCCAACGTCCTGACTTTC,TRBJ2-6,TRBD2,TRBV6-1,-
CASSVQGNTAFF,TGTGCCAGCAGTGTACAGGGGAATACTGCTTTCTTT,TRBJ1-1,TRBD1,TRBV6-1,-
CASSSFRGLMDEKLFF,TGTGCCAGCAGCTCCTTCAGGGGATTGATGGATGAAAAACTGTTTTTT,TRBJ1-4,-,TRBV5-4,once
CASSILPEGIQYF,TGTGCCAGTAGTATTTTACCGGAGGGCATTCAGTACTTC,TRBJ2-4,-,TRBV19,-
CAWSVPPSSGEYNEQFF,TGTGCCTGGAGCGTCCCCCCCTCCAGCGGGGAGTACAATGAGCAGTTCTTC,TRBJ2-1,TRBD2,TRBV30,-
CASSLEAVYEQYF,TGCGCCAGCAGCTTGGAGGCGGTCTACGAGCAGTACTTC,TRBJ2-7,-,TRBV5-1,-
CASRAADLYGYTF,TGTGCCAGCAGAGCGGCGGACCTCTATGGCTACACCTTC,TRBJ1-2,-,TRBV6-1,-
CASSPKREWAEQFF,TGTGCCAGCAGCCCCAAGCGGGAGTGGGCTGAGCAGTTCTTC,TRBJ2-1,TRBD2,TRBV11-2,-
CASGAGGSTDTQYF,TGTGCCAGCGGCGCCGGGGGATCCACAGATACGCAGTATTTT,TRBJ2-3,-,TRBV6-5,-
CASSKGGLAGPNNEQFF,TGTGCCAGCAGCAAAGGAGGACTAGCGGGACCGAACAATGAGCAGTTCTTC,TRBJ2-1,-,TRBV21-1,-
CASSPPGRGANEQFF,TGCGCCAGCAGCCCCCCCGGCAGGGGGGCCAATGAGCAGTTCTTC,TRBJ2-1,-,TRBV4-3,-
CASSSLDIGDEQYF,TGTGCCAGCAGTTCCTTAGATATAGGGGACGAGCAGTACTTC,TRBJ2-7,-,TRBV6-5,-
CASSLDRSSGRPYEQYF,TGTGCCAGCAGCTTAGATCGGTCTAGCGGGAGACCCTACGAGCAGTACTTC,TRBJ2-7,TRBD2,TRBV11-2,-
CASSVRDRGPGARYEQYF,TGTGCCAGCAGCGTTCGGGACAGGGGGCCCGGGGCCCGTTACGAGCAGTACTTC,TRBJ2-7,TRBD1,TRBV7-9,few
CASSYGLVYEQYF,TGTGCCAGCAGTTACGGACTAGTCTACGAGCAGTACTTC,TRBJ2-7,TRBD2,TRBV27,-
CASRALAGDYEQYF,TGTGCCAGCAGGGCACTAGCGGGAGACTACGAGCAGTACTTC,TRBJ2-7,TRBD2,TRBV6-5,-
CASSLRPGSGDEQFF,TGTGCCAGCAGCTTAAGGCCCGGGTCGGGTGATGAGCAGTTCTTC,TRBJ2-1,-,TRBV7-9,-
CASSQDLAGVIGTQYF,TGTGCCAGCAGCCAAGATCTAGCGGGGGTTATTGGGACCCAGTACTTC,TRBJ2-5,TRBD2,TRBV4-2,-
CASSSTQGAASGYTF,TGTGCCAGTAGTTCCACCCAGGGCGCAGCCAGTGGCTACACCTTC,TRBJ1-2,-,TRBV19,few
CASSAKRGSSSYNEQFF,TGTGCCAGCAGTGCCAAGCGGGGGTCCAGCTCCTACAATGAGCAGTTCTTC,TRBJ2-1,TRBD2,TRBV27,-
CASSYPPAGQETQYF,TGTGCCAGCAGCTATCCCCCCGCAGGGCAGGAGACCCAGTACTTC,TRBJ2-5,-,TRBV7-2,-
CASSEDPAGVSTDTQYF,TGTGCCAGCAGTGAAGACCCAGCGGGAGTATCCACAGATACGCAGTATTTT,TRBJ2-3,TRBD2,TRBV2,-
CASSLAGHSMGGQFF,TGTGCCAGCAGCCTCGCGGGCCACAGCATGGGAGGGCAGTTCTTC,TRBJ2-1,-,TRBV5-6,-
CASSSSGGIEKLFF,TGTGCCAGCAGCTCTTCGGGGGGGATTGAAAAACTGTTTTTT,TRBJ1-4,-,TRBV7-9,few
CASRPDRSPSYEQYF,TGTGCCAGCAGACCGGACAGGAGTCCGTCCTACGAGCAGTACTTC,TRBJ2-7,TRBD1,TRBV6-5,-
CASSGTGIAKFF,TGTGCCAGCAGCGGGACAGGTATAGCAAAGTTCTTC,TRBJ2-1,TRBD1,TRBV6-1,-
CASSCSRTMNTEAFF,TGTGCCAGCAGTTGCTCGCGGACAATGAACACTGAAGCTTTCTTT,TRBJ1-1,-,TRBV6-5,-
CASSQAPHRGDYGYTF,TGCGCCAGCAGCCAAGCTCCACACAGGGGGGACTATGGCTACACCTTC,TRBJ1-2,TRBD1,TRBV4-1,-
CASSFGGHRGSGYTF,TGTGCCAGCAGCTTCGGGGGCCACAGGGGGAGCGGCTACACCTTC,TRBJ1-2,TRBD1,TRBV11-2,-
CASSQENRASGRAIPYEQYF,TGCGCCAGCAGCCAAGAGAATAGGGCTAGCGGGAGGGCCATCCCCTACGAGCAGTACTTC,TRBJ2-7,TRBD2,TRBV4-1,-
CSVEEPRDRGSYEQYF,TGCAGCGTTGAAGAGCCCCGGGACAGGGGATCCTACGAGCAGTACTTC,TRBJ2-7,TRBD1,TRBV29-1,-
CASSPPWVLAGDTRFF,TGTGCCAGCTCACCACCGTGGGTACTAGCGGGAGATACTAGGTTCTTC,TRBJ2-1,TRBD2,TRBV18,-
CATGTGRSQTQYF,TGTGCCACCGGGACAGGACGGTCGCAGACCCAGTACTTC,TRBJ2-5,TRBD1,TRBV6-5,-
CATSTSDLALSYNEQFF,TGTGCCACCAGCACCTCGGATCTAGCGCTCTCCTACAATGAGCAGTTCTTC,TRBJ2-1,-,TRBV15,-
CASSQGISGGPLDEQFF,TGCGCCAGCAGCCAAGGTATCTCGGGAGGGCCCCTGGATGAGCAGTTCTTC,TRBJ2-1,TRBD2,TRBV4-1,-
CASAGSNTGELFF,TGTGCCAGCGCGGGCTCCAACACCGGGGAGCTGTTTTTT,TRBJ2-2,-,TRBV2,once
CASSETGSYEQYF,TGTGCCAGCAGCGAGACAGGTTCCTACGAGCAGTACTTC,TRBJ2-7,-,TRBV5-4,-
CATSRRLAGVRDYNEQFF,TGTGCCACCAGCAGACGACTAGCGGGAGTCAGGGATTACAATGAGCAGTTCTTC,TRBJ2-1,TRBD2,TRBV15,-
CASSHGQSNQPQHF,TGTGCCAGCAGCCATGGACAGAGCAATCAGCCCCAGCATTTT,TRBJ1-5,-,TRBV27,-
CASSLLAAGDTQYF,TGTGCCAGCAGTTTATTAGCAGCGGGAGATACGCAGTATTTT,TRBJ2-3,-,TRBV28,-
CASSPGQLAFDTQYF,TGCGCCAGCAGCCCCGGGCAACTAGCTTTCGATACGCAGTATTTT,TRBJ2-3,-,TRBV5-1,-
CSARQGTEAFF,TGCAGTGCCAGACAGGGCACTGAAGCTTTCTTT,TRBJ1-1,TRBD1,TRBV20-1,few
CASSLWEQGGETQYF,TGTGCCAGCAGTTTATGGGAACAGGGCGGGGAGACCCAGTACTTC,TRBJ2-5,-,TRBV27,-
CASSRLAAYEQYF,TGTGCCAGCAGCCGACTAGCGGCCTACGAGCAGTACTTC,TRBJ2-7,TRBD2,TRBV5-6,few
CASSGGHNPYEQYF,TGCGCCAGCAGTGGAGGTCACAACCCCTACGAGCAGTACTTC,TRBJ2-7,-,TRBV10-2,-
CASSPGNKRRGEQYF,TGTGCCAGCAGCCCGGGGAATAAGAGGAGGGGCGAGCAGTACTTC,TRBJ2-7,-,TRBV6-5,-
CASSRGLAGGLYEQYF,TGCGCCAGCAGCCGGGGACTAGCGGGAGGGCTGTACGAGCAGTACTTC,TRBJ2-7,TRBD2,TRBV5-1,-
CASSLGGGASEQYF,TGCGCCAGCAGCTTGGGGGGAGGAGCCTCCGAGCAGTACTTC,TRBJ2-7,-,TRBV5-1,-
CASSLRGRSSGNTIYF,TGTGCCAGCAGCTTGAGGGGCAGGAGCTCTGGAAACACCATATATTTT,TRBJ1-3,-,TRBV5-6,-